This TCR beta chain was profiled in a study of monozygotic twins with cystic fibrosis. Study-level results: Unrelated CF individuals shared fewer identical clonotypes than monozygotic CF twins.

About this clone: Its antigen remains unknown.

The repertoire was sequenced with immunoSEQ multiplex PCR; TCRdb's copy has only in-frame clones and lacks some. The sample shows around 34,000 clones, more than 85% of them seen only once. Trimming left V 4 bases short and J 1 base short, with 13 bases between. The germline V gene has CDR1 SGHVS and CDR2 FQNEAQ. The CDR3 sequence is 16 residues long. The specimen sequenced was blood. The sequence was collected from a girl aged 2 to 10 with cystic fibrosis. V is TRBV7-8 and J is TRBJ2-2; no firm D call. CDR3: CASSYLPGLNTGELFF. As DNA, the CDR3 is TGTGCCAGCAGCTATTTACCCGGGTTGAACACCGGGGAGCTGTTTTTT.